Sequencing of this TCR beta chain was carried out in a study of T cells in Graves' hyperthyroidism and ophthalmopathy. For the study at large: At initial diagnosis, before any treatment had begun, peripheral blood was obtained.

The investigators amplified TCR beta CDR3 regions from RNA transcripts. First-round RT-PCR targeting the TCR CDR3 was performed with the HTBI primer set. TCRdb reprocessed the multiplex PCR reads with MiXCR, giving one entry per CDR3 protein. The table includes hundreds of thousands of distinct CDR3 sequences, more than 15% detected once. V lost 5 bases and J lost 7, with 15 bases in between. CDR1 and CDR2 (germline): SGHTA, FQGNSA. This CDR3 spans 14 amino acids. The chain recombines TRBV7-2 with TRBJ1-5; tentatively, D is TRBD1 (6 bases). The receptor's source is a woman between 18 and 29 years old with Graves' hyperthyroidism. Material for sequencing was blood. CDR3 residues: CASSAGVGGQPQHF. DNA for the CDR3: TGTGCCAGCAGCGCCGGGGTAGGGGGGCAGCCCCAGCATTTT.